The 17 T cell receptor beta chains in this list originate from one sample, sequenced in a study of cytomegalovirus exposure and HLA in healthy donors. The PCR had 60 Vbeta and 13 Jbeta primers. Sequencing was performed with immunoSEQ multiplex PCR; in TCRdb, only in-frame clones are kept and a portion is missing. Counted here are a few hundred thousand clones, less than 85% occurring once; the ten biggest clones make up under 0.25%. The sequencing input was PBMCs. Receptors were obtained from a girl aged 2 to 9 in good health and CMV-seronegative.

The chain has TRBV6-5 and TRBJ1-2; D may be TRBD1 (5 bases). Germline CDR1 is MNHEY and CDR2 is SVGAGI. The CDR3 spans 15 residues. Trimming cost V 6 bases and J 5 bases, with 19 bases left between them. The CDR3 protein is CASRPTFTGLYGYTF. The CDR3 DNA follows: TGTGCCAGCAGACCCACCTTTACAGGTCTATATGGCTACACCTTC.

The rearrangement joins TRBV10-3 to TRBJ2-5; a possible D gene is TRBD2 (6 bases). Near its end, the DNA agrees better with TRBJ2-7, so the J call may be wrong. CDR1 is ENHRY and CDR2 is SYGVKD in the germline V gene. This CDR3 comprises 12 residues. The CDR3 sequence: CATRDFDYEQYF. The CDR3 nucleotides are TGTGCCACCCGGGACTTCGACTACGAGCAGTACTTC.

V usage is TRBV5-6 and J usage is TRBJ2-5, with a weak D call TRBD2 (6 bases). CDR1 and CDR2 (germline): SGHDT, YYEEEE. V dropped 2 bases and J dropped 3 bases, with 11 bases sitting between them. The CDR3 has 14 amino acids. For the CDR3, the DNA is TGTGCCAGCAGCTTACGGGGGTGGGAAGAGACCCAGTACTTC. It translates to CASSLRGWEETQYF. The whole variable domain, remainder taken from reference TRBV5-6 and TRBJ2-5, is DAGVTQSPTHLIKTRGQQVTLRCSPKSGHDTVSWYQQALGQGPQFIFQYYEEEERQRGNFPDRFSGHQFPNYSSELNVNALLLGDSALYLCASSLRGWEETQYFGPGTRLLVL.

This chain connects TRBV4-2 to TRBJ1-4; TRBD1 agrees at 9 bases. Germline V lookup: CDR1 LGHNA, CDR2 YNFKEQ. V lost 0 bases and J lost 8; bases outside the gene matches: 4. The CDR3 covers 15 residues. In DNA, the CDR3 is TGTGCCAGCAGCCAAGAACAGGGGGCCTGGGAAAAACTGTTTTTT. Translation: CASSQEQGAWEKLFF.

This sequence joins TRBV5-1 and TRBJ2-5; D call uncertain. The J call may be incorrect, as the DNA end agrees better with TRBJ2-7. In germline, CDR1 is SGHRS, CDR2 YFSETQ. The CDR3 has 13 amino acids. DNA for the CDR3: TGCGCCAGCAGCCTCAGCGCTACCTACGAGCAGTACTTC. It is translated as CASSLSATYEQYF.

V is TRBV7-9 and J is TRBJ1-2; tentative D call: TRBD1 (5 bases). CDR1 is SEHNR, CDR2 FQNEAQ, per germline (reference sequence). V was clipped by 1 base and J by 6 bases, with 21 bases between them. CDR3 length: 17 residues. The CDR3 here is CASSLVFARVSEDGYTF. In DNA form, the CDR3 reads TGTGCCAGCAGCTTAGTATTCGCCAGGGTATCGGAAGATGGCTACACCTTC.

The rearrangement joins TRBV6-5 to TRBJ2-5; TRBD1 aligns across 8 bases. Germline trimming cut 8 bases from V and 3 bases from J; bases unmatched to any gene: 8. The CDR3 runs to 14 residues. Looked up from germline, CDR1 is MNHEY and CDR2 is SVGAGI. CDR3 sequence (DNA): TGTGCCAGCGCTCAGGGGGCCGGCGAAGAGACCCAGTACTTC. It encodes CASAQGAGEETQYF.

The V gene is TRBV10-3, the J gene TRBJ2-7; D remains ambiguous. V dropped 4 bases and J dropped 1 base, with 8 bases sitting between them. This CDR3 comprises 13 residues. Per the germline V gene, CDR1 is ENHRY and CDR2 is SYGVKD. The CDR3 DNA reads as TGTGCCATCAGTGGACACGGTTCCTACGAGCAGTACTTC. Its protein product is CAISGHGSYEQYF.

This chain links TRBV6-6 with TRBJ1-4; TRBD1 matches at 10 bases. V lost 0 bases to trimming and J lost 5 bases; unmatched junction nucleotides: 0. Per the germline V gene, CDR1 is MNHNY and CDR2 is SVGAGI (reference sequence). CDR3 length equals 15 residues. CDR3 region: CASSYSGQGNEKLFF. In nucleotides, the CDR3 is TGTGCCAGCAGTTACTCGGGACAGGGGAATGAAAAACTGTTTTTT.

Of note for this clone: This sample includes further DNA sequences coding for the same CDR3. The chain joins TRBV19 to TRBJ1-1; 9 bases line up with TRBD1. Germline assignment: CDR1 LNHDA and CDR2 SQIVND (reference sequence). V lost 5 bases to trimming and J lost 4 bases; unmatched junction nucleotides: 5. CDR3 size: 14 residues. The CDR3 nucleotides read TGTGCCAGTAGTTTACGACAGGGGGGCACTGAAGCTTTCTTT. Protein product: CASSLRQGGTEAFF.

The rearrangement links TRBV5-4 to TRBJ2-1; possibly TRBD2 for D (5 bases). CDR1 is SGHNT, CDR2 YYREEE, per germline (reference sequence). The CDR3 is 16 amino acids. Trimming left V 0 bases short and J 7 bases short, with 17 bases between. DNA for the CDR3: TGTGCCAGCAGCTTGGCCGGGAAGGTTATTAGTAATGAGCAGTTCTTC. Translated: CASSLAGKVISNEQFF. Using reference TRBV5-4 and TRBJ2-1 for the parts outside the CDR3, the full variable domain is ETGVTQSPTHLIKTRGQQVTLRCSSQSGHNTVSWYQQALGQGPQFIFQYYREEENGRGNFPPRFSGLQFPNYSSELNVNALELDDSALYLCASSLAGKVISNEQFFGPGTRLTVL.

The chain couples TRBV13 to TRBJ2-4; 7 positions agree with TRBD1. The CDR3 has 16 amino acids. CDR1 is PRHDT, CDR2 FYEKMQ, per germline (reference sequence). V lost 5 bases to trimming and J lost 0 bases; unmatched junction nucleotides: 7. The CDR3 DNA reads TGTGCCAGCAGCACAAACACAGGGGTAGCCAAAAACATTCAGTACTTC. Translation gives CASSTNTGVAKNIQYF. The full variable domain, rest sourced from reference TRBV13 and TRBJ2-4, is AAGVIQSPRHLIKEKRETATLKCYPIPRHDTVYWYQQGPGQDPQFLISFYEKMQSDKGSIPDRFSAQQFSDYHSELNMSSLELGDSALYFCASSTNTGVAKNIQYFGAGTRLSVL.

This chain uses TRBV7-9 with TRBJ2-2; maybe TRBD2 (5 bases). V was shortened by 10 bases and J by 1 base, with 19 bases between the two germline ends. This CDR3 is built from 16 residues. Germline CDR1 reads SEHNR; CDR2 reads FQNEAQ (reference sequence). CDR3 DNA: TGTGCCACCATTGAGTTATTACGGGGGAACACCGGGGAGCTGTTTTTT. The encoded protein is CATIELLRGNTGELFF.

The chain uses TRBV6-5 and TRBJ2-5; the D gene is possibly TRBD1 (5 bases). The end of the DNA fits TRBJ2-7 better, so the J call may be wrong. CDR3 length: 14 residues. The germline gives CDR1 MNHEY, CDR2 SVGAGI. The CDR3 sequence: CASSFDRNSYEQYF. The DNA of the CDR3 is TGTGCCAGCAGTTTTGACAGAAACTCCTACGAGCAGTACTTC.

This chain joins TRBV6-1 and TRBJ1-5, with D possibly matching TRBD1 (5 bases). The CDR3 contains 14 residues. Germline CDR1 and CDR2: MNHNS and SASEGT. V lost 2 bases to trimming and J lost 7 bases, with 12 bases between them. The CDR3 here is CASSEIQGVQPQHF. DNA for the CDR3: TGTGCCAGCAGTGAAATTCAGGGTGTCCAGCCCCAGCATTTT.

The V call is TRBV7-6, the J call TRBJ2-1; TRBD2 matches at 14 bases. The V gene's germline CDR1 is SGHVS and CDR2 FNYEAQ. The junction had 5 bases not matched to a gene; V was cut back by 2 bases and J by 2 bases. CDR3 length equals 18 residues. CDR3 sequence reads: CASSLSGLAGGAYNEQFF. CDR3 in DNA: TGTGCCAGCAGCTTAAGCGGACTAGCGGGAGGAGCCTACAATGAGCAGTTCTTC.

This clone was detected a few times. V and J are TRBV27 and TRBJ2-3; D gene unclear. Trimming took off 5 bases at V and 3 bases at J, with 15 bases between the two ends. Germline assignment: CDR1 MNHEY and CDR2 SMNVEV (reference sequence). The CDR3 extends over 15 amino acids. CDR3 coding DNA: TGTGCCAGCAGTAGTAGCCGTATAAGAACAGATACGCAGTATTTT. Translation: CASSSSRIRTDTQYF.